This is a list of T cell receptor beta chains from one sample in a study of identifying expanded T cells in peripheral blood. Using immunoSEQ multiplex PCR, the repertoire was profiled, and TCRdb retains in-frame clones only, with some absent. The sample has some 100,000 clones; around 89% are singletons. The sequencing sample was made of blood. The receptors shown here come from a person aged 18-69 years in good health. CDR3s include the opening cysteine and the closing phenylalanine or tryptophan. A D gene is named only where the DNA matches it firmly. Size is stated for part of the rows, as once, few or many counts, or as a class when the clone is expanded.

abundance: .
j_gene: TRBJ2-7
d_gene: .
v_gene: TRBV7-9
CDR3aa: CASSLAGGTYEQYF
CDR3nt: TGTGCCAGCAGCTTAGCGGGGGGTACCTACGAGCAGTACTTC

abundance: .
j_gene: TRBJ1-4
d_gene: .
v_gene: TRBV6-5
CDR3aa: CASSPYRVTNEKLFF
CDR3nt: TGTGCCAGCAGTCCTTACAGGGTGACTAATGAAAAACTGTTTTTT

abundance: .
j_gene: TRBJ1-6
d_gene: .
v_gene: TRBV7-2
CDR3aa: CASSLLQGNNSPLHF
CDR3nt: TGTGCCAGCAGCTTACTTCAGGGGAATAATTCACCCCTCCACTTT

abundance: .
j_gene: TRBJ2-5
d_gene: TRBD2
v_gene: TRBV2
CDR3aa: CASSVLAGEETQYF
CDR3nt: TGTGCCAGCAGCGTACTAGCGGGAGAAGAGACCCAGTACTTC

abundance: .
j_gene: TRBJ1-2
d_gene: TRBD1
v_gene: TRBV7-4
CDR3aa: CASSPNIVSGGQGGYTF
CDR3nt: TGTGCCAGCAGCCCCAACATAGTATCAGGGGGTCAAGGTGGCTACACCTTC

abundance: .
j_gene: TRBJ1-2
d_gene: .
v_gene: TRBV7-9
CDR3aa: CASSLGPGSGYTF
CDR3nt: TGTGCCAGCAGCTTAGGGCCAGGCTCTGGCTACACCTTC

abundance: once
j_gene: TRBJ1-5
d_gene: TRBD1
v_gene: TRBV6-1
CDR3aa: CASSGTQGNQPQHF
CDR3nt: TGTGCCAGCAGTGGTACACAGGGGAATCAGCCCCAGCATTTT

abundance: .
j_gene: TRBJ2-7
d_gene: .
v_gene: TRBV2
CDR3aa: CASSDLGAKPYEQYF
CDR3nt: TGTGCCAGCAGTGATCTTGGGGCAAAACCCTACGAGCAGTACTTC

abundance: few
j_gene: TRBJ2-7
d_gene: TRBD2
v_gene: TRBV7-3
CDR3aa: CASSLGPSGGGSEQYF
CDR3nt: TGTGCCAGCAGCTTAGGCCCCAGCGGGGGAGGTTCCGAGCAGTACTTC

abundance: .
j_gene: TRBJ1-1
d_gene: .
v_gene: TRBV29-1
CDR3aa: CSVWGKTEAFF
CDR3nt: TGCAGCGTCTGGGGGAAAACTGAAGCTTTCTTT

abundance: .
j_gene: TRBJ2-7
d_gene: .
v_gene: TRBV2
CDR3aa: CASSESVTGGIEQYF
CDR3nt: TGTGCCAGCAGTGAGAGTGTCACCGGAGGGATCGAGCAGTACTTC

abundance: .
j_gene: TRBJ2-7
d_gene: .
v_gene: TRBV5-6
CDR3aa: CASSLAGSTKIAYEQYF
CDR3nt: TGTGCCAGCAGCTTGGCAGGGTCTACAAAAATTGCCTACGAGCAGTACTTC

abundance: .
j_gene: TRBJ2-1
d_gene: TRBD2
v_gene: TRBV28
CDR3aa: CASSPASSGANNEQFF
CDR3nt: TGTGCCAGCAGCCCCGCCTCTAGCGGGGCAAACAATGAGCAGTTCTTC

abundance: .
j_gene: TRBJ2-7
d_gene: .
v_gene: TRBV20-1
CDR3aa: CSATGATEQYF
CDR3nt: TGCAGTGCCACGGGTGCGACCGAGCAGTACTTC

abundance: .
j_gene: TRBJ2-3
d_gene: .
v_gene: TRBV6-1
CDR3aa: CASIRGTGTDTQYF
CDR3nt: TGTGCCAGCATACGAGGGACCGGCACAGATACGCAGTATTTT

abundance: .
j_gene: TRBJ1-1
d_gene: .
v_gene: TRBV21-1
CDR3aa: CASSPGGGQGRSEAFF
CDR3nt: TGTGCCAGCAGCCCGGGTGGGGGCCAGGGACGGTCTGAAGCTTTCTTT

abundance: .
j_gene: TRBJ2-1
d_gene: TRBD1
v_gene: TRBV9
CDR3aa: CASSVETGQGFYNEQFF
CDR3nt: TGTGCCAGCAGCGTAGAAACGGGACAGGGCTTCTACAATGAGCAGTTCTTC

abundance: .
j_gene: TRBJ2-5
d_gene: TRBD2
v_gene: TRBV5-1
CDR3aa: CASSLAGSGSRETQYF
CDR3nt: TGCGCCAGCAGCTTGGCCGGTAGCGGGAGTAGGGAGACCCAGTACTTC

abundance: .
j_gene: TRBJ1-2
d_gene: .
v_gene: TRBV19
CDR3aa: CASSRTGTGYGYTF
CDR3nt: TGTGCCAGTAGCCGAACAGGGACCGGCTATGGCTACACCTTC

abundance: .
j_gene: TRBJ1-3
d_gene: .
v_gene: TRBV6-1
CDR3aa: CASSYLSAGNTIYF
CDR3nt: TGTGCCAGCAGCTATTTATCGGCTGGAAACACCATATATTTT

abundance: .
j_gene: TRBJ2-5
d_gene: .
v_gene: TRBV7-3
CDR3aa: CASSLQMGETQYF
CDR3nt: TGTGCCAGCAGCTTGCAGATGGGAGAGACCCAGTACTTC

abundance: .
j_gene: TRBJ2-5
d_gene: TRBD1
v_gene: TRBV5-8
CDR3aa: CASRVDRGRETQYF
CDR3nt: TGTGCCAGCAGGGTCGACAGGGGTAGGGAGACCCAGTACTTC

abundance: .
j_gene: TRBJ1-4
d_gene: TRBD1
v_gene: TRBV4-2
CDR3aa: CASSPRQGMLEKLFF
CDR3nt: TGTGCCAGCAGCCCGAGACAGGGGATGTTGGAAAAACTGTTTTTT

abundance: once
j_gene: TRBJ1-1
d_gene: .
v_gene: TRBV11-2
CDR3aa: CASSRGPRGEAFF
CDR3nt: TGTGCCAGCAGCCGTGGGCCACGGGGTGAAGCTTTCTTT

abundance: .
j_gene: TRBJ2-2
d_gene: .
v_gene: TRBV10-1
CDR3aa: CASSERPGLAANTGELFF
CDR3nt: TGCGCCAGCAGTGAGCGCCCGGGGCTAGCCGCGAACACCGGGGAGCTGTTTTTT

abundance: .
j_gene: TRBJ2-7
d_gene: .
v_gene: TRBV10-3
CDR3aa: CAISESSRGHYEQYF
CDR3nt: TGTGCCATCAGTGAGTCGTCGCGGGGGCACTACGAGCAGTACTTC